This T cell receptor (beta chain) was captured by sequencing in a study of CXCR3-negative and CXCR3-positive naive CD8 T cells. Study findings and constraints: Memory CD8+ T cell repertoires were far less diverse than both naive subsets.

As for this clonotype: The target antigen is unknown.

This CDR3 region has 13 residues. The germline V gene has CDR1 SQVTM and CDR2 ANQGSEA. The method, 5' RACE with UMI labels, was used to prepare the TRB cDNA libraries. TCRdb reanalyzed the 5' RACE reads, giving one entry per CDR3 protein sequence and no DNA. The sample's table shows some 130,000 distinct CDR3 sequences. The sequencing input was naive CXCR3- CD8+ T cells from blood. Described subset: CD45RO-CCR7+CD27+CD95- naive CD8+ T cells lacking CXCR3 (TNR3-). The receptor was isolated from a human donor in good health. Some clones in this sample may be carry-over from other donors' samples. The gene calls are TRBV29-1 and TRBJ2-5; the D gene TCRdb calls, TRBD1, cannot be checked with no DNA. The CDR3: CSARQGEEETQYF.